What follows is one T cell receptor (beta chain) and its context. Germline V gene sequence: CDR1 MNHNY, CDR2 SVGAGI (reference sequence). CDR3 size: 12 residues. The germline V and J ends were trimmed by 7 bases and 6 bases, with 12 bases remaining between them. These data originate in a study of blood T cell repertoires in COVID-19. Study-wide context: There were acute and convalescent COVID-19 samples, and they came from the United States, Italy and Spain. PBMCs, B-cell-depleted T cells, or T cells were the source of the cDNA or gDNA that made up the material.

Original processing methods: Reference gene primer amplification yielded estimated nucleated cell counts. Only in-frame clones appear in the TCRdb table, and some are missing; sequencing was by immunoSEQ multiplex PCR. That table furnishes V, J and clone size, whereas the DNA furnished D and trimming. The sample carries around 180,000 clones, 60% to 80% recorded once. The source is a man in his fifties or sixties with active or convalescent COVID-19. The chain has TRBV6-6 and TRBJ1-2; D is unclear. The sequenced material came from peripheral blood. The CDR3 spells CASTSGTHGYTF. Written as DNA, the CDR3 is TGTGCCAGCACTTCGGGAACCCATGGCTACACCTTC.